This passage covers 2 T cell receptor beta chains from one sample sequenced in a study of T-cell memory formation after mild COVID-19. MiXCR, run by TCRdb on the 5' RACE reads, gives a single entry per CDR3 protein. The table lists approximately 260,000 distinct CDR3 sequences, 16% of them singletons. Sequencing was done on a sample of PBMCs or a T cell subset sorted from them (not recorded which). The receptors here all came from a man between 18 and 29 years old who had mild COVID-19 (a few samples of this study predate the infection). Cell type and time point are not known.

This clonotype has more than one count but fewer than ten. The V gene is TRBV6-2 or TRBV6-3, the J gene TRBJ2-1; TRBD1 matches at 7 bases. Germline lookup yields CDR1 MNHEY and CDR2 SVGEGT. V lost 1 base to trimming and J lost 6 bases; unmatched junction nucleotides: 6. The length of the CDR3 is 15 residues. The CDR3 DNA sequence: TGTGCCAGCAGTTACTTGGCAGGGGGATTCAATGAGCAGTTCTTC. Its translation: CASSYLAGGFNEQFF.

This clonotype was recorded a few times. The chain links TRBV9 to TRBJ2-5; 8 nucleotides line up with TRBD1. Unmatched junction bases numbered 7, after V lost 4 bases and J lost 2 bases. CDR1 and CDR2 from the germline V gene are SGDLS and YYNGEE. There are 15 residues in the CDR3. The CDR3: CASSPPQGGQETQYF. The CDR3 DNA sequence: TGTGCCAGCAGCCCTCCACAGGGGGGTCAAGAGACCCAGTACTTC.